These T cell receptor beta chains were read from a single sample in a study of shared clonotypes between healthy human individuals. Sequenced by immunoSEQ multiplex PCR; TCRdb stores in-frame clones only, minus some. Here the sample spans about 1.1 million clones, 70% to 80% being singletons. The sample consisted of memory CD4+ T cells from PBMCs. These receptors originate from a young man in good health. Some clones in this sample may be carry-over from other donors' samples. Each CDR3 is given with its conserved first and last residue. Fields, in order: clone size, D gene, J gene, V gene, CDR3 DNA, CDR3 protein. The D gene is left open where the match is weak. A row's size may be missing; if present it is once, few, many or a size class.

NA	NA	TRBJ1-1	TRBV6-5	TGTGCCAGCAGTCCCCCGGCAGAGGGCACTGAAGCTTTCTTT	CASSPPAEGTEAFF
few	NA	TRBJ2-7	TRBV7-2	TGTGCCAGCAGCTCCCAGACAGGACTCTACGAGCAGTACTTC	CASSSQTGLYEQYF
NA	TRBD1	TRBJ2-5	TRBV7-8	TGTGCCAGCAGCTTAAAGGGACAGGGAGGGCAATACTTC	CASSLKGQGGQYF
NA	NA	TRBJ2-2	TRBV6-5	TGTGCCAGCAGTTACTTTCGAGGTCTCGGGGAGCTGTTTTTT	CASSYFRGLGELFF
NA	NA	TRBJ2-1	TRBV2	TGTGCCAGCAGTGGACAGACCTCCGCCAGGTTCTTC	CASSGQTSARFF
NA	NA	TRBJ2-2	TRBV10-1	TGCGCCAGCAGCGGGTCGGGGGTCCGGGAGCTGTTTTTT	CASSGSGVRELFF
NA	NA	TRBJ2-3	TRBV5-1	TGCGCCAGCAGCTTGGAAGGGACTCCCACAGATACGCAGTATTTT	CASSLEGTPTDTQYF
NA	TRBD2	TRBJ2-1	TRBV5-1	TGCGCCAGCAGCCTTAGCGGGAGGATGGGGAATGAGCAGTTCTTC	CASSLSGRMGNEQFF
NA	NA	TRBJ2-5	TRBV5-6	TGTGCCAGCAGCAGGATTGGCGGTGCAGGAGGGGAAGAGACCCAGTACTTC	CASSRIGGAGGEETQYF
NA	NA	TRBJ2-5	TRBV7-2	TGTGCCAGCAGCTTTAGACAGCTCCAAGAGACCCAGTACTTC	CASSFRQLQETQYF
NA	NA	TRBJ2-7	TRBV11-3	TGTGCCAGCAGCTTAGGGGGCTCATTTGGAGGGGAGCAGTACTTC	CASSLGGSFGGEQYF
NA	TRBD1	TRBJ1-5	TRBV27	TGTGCCAGCAGCCGTACGACAGGGGGAGGCAATCAGCCCCAGCATTTT	CASSRTTGGGNQPQHF
NA	NA	TRBJ1-1	TRBV27	TGTGCCAGCAGTTATCGGAGCTCCTACACTGAAGCTTTCTTT	CASSYRSSYTEAFF
NA	NA	TRBJ2-2	TRBV6-5	TGTGCCAGCAGTTGGGCTGGGGCCGGGGAGCTGTTTTTT	CASSWAGAGELFF
NA	NA	TRBJ2-1	TRBV6-1	TGTGCCAGCAGAACCGACGGTTACAATGAGCAGTTCTTC	CASRTDGYNEQFF
NA	NA	TRBJ1-2	TRBV10-3	TGTGCCATCAGTCCCCTTGACTCGGGGTCTGGCTACACCTTC	CAISPLDSGSGYTF
NA	TRBD1	TRBJ1-5	TRBV9	TGTGCCAGCAGTGCCGGGACAGGGGATAGCAATCAGCCCCAGCATTTT	CASSAGTGDSNQPQHF